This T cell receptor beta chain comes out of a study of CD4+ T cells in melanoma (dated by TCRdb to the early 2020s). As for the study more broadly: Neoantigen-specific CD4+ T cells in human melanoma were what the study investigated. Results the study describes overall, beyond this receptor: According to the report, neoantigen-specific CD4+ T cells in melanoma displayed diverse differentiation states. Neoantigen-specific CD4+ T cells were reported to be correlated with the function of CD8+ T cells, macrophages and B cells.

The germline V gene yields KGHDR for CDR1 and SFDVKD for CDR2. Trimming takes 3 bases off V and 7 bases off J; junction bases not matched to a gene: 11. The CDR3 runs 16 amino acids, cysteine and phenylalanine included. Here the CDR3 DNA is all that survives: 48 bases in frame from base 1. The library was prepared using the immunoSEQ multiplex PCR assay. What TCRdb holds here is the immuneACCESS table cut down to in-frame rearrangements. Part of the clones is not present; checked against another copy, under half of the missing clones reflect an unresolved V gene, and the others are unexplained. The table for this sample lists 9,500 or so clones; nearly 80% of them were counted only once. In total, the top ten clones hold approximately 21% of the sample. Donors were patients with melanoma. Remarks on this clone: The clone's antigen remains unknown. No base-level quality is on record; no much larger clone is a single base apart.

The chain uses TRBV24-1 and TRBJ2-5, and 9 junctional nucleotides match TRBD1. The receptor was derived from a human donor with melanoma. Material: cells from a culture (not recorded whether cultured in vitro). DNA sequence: TGTGCCACCAGTGATAGTAGGACAGGGGCAAAGGGGACCCAGTACTTC. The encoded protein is CATSDSRTGAKGTQYF.